This note documents a single T cell receptor (beta chain) sequence. Antigen: not known. TCRdb's table, derived via immunoSEQ multiplex PCR, lists solely in-frame clones and lacks some. The sample includes around 50,000 clones, approximately 86% of them seen just once. The data derive from a study of radiotherapy plus CTLA-4 blockade in lung cancer. Study-wide background: Objective responses emerged in around a sixth of patients, and roughly 28% attained disease control.

The length of the CDR3 is 15 residues. The V and J ends lost 4 bases and 5 bases respectively, with 16 bases between them. Germline V gene lookup returns CDR1 SGHRS and CDR2 YFSETQ. Overall study results and limits: After treatment with radiotherapy plus ipilimumab, TCR clones that came from the tumor expanded in blood. Early blood T cell clone dynamics, with interferon-beta, were reported to best predict response.

The study treated chemo-refractory metastatic non-small-cell lung cancer patients with focal radiation plus ipilimumab CTLA-4 blockade. The TCR originated in a human donor with non-small cell lung cancer that progressed on radiotherapy plus ipilimumab. Some clones in this sample may be carry-over from other donors' samples. This specimen consisted of peripheral blood, obtained from a patient treated with radiotherapy plus ipilimumab. The J gene is TRBJ1-5, the V gene TRBV5-1; TRBD1 is a possible D gene (6 bases). CDR3 protein: CASSEDSGGDQPQHF. The CDR3 bases are TGCGCCAGCAGCGAGGACAGTGGAGGCGATCAGCCCCAGCATTTT.